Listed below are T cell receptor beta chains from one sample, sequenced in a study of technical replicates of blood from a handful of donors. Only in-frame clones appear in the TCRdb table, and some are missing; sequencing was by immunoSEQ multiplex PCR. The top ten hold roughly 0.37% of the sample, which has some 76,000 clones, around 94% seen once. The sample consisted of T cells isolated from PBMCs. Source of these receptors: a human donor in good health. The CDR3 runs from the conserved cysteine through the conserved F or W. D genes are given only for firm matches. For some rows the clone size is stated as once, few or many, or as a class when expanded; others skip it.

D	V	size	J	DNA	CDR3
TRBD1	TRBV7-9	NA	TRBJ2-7	TGTGCCAGCAGCCAAGACAGGGAACTAACCTACGAGCAGTACTTC	CASSQDRELTYEQYF
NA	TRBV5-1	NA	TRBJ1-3	TGCGCCAGCAGCTTGGTTCCAGGGTCTATGGACACCATATATTTT	CASSLVPGSMDTIYF
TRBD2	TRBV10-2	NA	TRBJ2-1	TGCGCCAGCAGCGGACTAGCGGGGGGTCCCTACAATGAGCAGTTCTTC	CASSGLAGGPYNEQFF
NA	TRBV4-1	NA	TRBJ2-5	TGCGCCAGCAGCCAAGAACTAACCGAAGAGACCCAGTACTTC	CASSQELTEETQYF
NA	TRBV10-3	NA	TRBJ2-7	TGTGCCATCAGTAGGGAGCCCTACGAGCAGTACTTC	CAISREPYEQYF
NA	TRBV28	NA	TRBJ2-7	TGTGCCAGCAGTTTAAGCAGGGCCTACGAGCAGTACTTC	CASSLSRAYEQYF
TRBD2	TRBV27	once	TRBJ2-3	TGTGCCAGCAGTTTATCGGGGACTAGAACAGATACGCAGTATTTT	CASSLSGTRTDTQYF
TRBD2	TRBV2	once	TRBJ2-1	TGTGCCAGCAGCGGTGGGAGGGAATACAATGAGCAGTTCTTC	CASSGGREYNEQFF
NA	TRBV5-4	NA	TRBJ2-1	TGTGCCAGCAGCCCCCTAAACTACAATGAGCAGTTCTTC	CASSPLNYNEQFF
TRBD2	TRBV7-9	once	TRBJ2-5	TGTGCCAGCAGCTTAGCTAGCGGGAGGGAGACCCAGTACTTC	CASSLASGRETQYF
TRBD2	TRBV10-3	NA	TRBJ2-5	TGTGCCTCTGCTAGCGGGAGGCAAGAGACCCAGTACTTC	CASASGRQETQYF
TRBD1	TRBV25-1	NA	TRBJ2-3	TGTGCCAGCAGTGATGGACAGGGCGCGGTTTTT	CASSDGQGAVF
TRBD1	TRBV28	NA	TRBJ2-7	TGTGCCAGCAGACCCCTACGGGACAGAGCGGACGAGCAGTACTTC	CASRPLRDRADEQYF
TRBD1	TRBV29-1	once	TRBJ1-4	TGCAGCGTTATTACAGGGGGGATAAGGGAAAAACTGTTTTTT	CSVITGGIREKLFF
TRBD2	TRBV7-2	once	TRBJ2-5	TGTGCCAGCAGCCCCAGGCCAGCGGGAGGGCAAGAGACCCAGTACTTC	CASSPRPAGGQETQYF
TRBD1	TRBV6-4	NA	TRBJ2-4	TGTGCCAGCAGCCCTGACAGGGGGACCATTCAGTACTTC	CASSPDRGTIQYF
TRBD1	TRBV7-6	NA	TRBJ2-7	TGTGCCAGCAGCTTATACCCCGGACAGGGGTACGAGCAGTACTTC	CASSLYPGQGYEQYF
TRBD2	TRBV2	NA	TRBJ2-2	TGTGCCAGCAGCCCTCAGACTAGCGGGACCGGGGAGCTGTTTTTT	CASSPQTSGTGELFF
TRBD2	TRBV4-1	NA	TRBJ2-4	TGCGCCAGCAGCCAAGAATATGCGGGGGTTGGGGCCAAAAACATTCAGTACTTC	CASSQEYAGVGAKNIQYF
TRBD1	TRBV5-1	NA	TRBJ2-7	TGCGCCAGCAGCATATCCGGGACAGCCACCTACGAGCAGTACTTC	CASSISGTATYEQYF
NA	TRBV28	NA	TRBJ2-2	TGTGCCAGCAGTTTAGGCGGATTCGCGAACACCGGGGAGCTGTTTTTT	CASSLGGFANTGELFF
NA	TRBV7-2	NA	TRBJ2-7	TGTGCCAGCAGCTGGACACAATACTACGAGCAGTACTTC	CASSWTQYYEQYF
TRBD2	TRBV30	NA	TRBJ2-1	TGTGCCTGGAGCCAGCTAGCGGGGGGTGAGCAGTTCTTC	CAWSQLAGGEQFF
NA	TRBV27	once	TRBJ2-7	TGTGCCAGCAGCCCCTCCCCCGGGGGCTACGAGCAGTACTTC	CASSPSPGGYEQYF